The rows below give T cell receptor beta chains drawn from one sample of a study of T cell responses to AZD1222 COVID-19 vaccine. Generated by immunoSEQ multiplex PCR, the TCRdb table keeps only in-frame clones and is missing some. The table shows about 110,000 clones, with roughly 90% occurring only once. The starting material was peripheral blood, obtained on day 0 of AZD1222 vaccination. The receptors shown here come from an adult in good health. Each CDR3 is given with its conserved first and last residue. The D gene is left open where the match is weak. Not every row has a clone size; where given, it reads once, few, many or a size class.

>TRBV4-3|TRBJ1-6|-|-
CASSQGMGSTSPLHF
TGCGCCAGCAGCCAAGGCATGGGGAGCACTTCACCCCTCCACTTT
>TRBV5-1|TRBJ2-1|TRBD1|-
CASSSTGSTQLQQFF
TGCGCCAGCAGCTCGACAGGGTCTACCCAACTTCAGCAGTTCTTC
>TRBV16|TRBJ1-2|TRBD1|-
CASSLRDRESRGYTF
TGTGCCAGCAGCCTCCGGGACAGGGAATCGCGTGGCTACACCTTC
>TRBV29-1|TRBJ2-1|-|-
CSVERPSYNEQFF
TGCAGCGTTGAACGGCCCAGCTACAATGAGCAGTTCTTC
>TRBV29-1|TRBJ2-1|-|-
CSVQDNEQFF
TGCAGCGTCCAAGACAATGAGCAGTTCTTC
>TRBV5-4|TRBJ2-2|-|-
CASSFRQDHGELFF
TGTGCCAGCAGCTTTCGACAGGATCACGGGGAGCTGTTTTTT
>TRBV5-4|TRBJ2-2|-|-
CASSIAGTTNTGELFF
TGTGCCAGCAGCATAGCCGGGACAACGAACACCGGGGAGCTGTTTTTT
>TRBV6-2/TRBV6-3|TRBJ2-2|-|-
CASSYSIVLWDTGELFF
TGTGCCAGCAGTTACTCGATCGTCCTGTGGGACACCGGGGAGCTGTTTTTT
>TRBV9|TRBJ2-1|-|-
CASSVVGGGIYNEQFF
TGTGCCAGCAGCGTAGTGGGCGGGGGCATTTACAATGAGCAGTTCTTC
>TRBV30|TRBJ2-3|TRBD1|-
CAWSPGQGRKTDTQYF
TGTGCCTGGAGCCCGGGACAGGGGAGAAAGACAGATACGCAGTATTTT
>TRBV19|TRBJ1-6|-|-
CASSTIDSRGNSPLHF
TGTGCCAGTAGTACCATAGACTCAAGAGGGAATTCACCCCTCCACTTT
>TRBV21-1|TRBJ1-1|-|-
CASSKVKGQGGTEAFF
TGTGCCAGCAGCAAAGTTAAAGGGCAGGGCGGCACTGAAGCTTTCTTT
>TRBV18|TRBJ2-3|TRBD2|-
CASSPRSASGSTDTQYF
TGTGCCAGCTCACCACGGTCGGCTAGCGGTAGCACAGATACGCAGTATTTT
>TRBV5-1|TRBJ2-1|TRBD2|-
CASSLASGAQGNEQFF
TGCGCCAGCAGCTTGGCTAGCGGAGCCCAAGGCAATGAGCAGTTCTTC
>TRBV28|TRBJ1-5|-|-
CASSRPDSYNQPQHF
TGTGCCAGCAGCCGCCCGGACAGCTACAATCAGCCCCAGCATTTT
>TRBV7-3|TRBJ2-3|-|once
CASSFGPSNTDTQYF
TGTGCCAGCAGCTTTGGACCGTCTAACACAGATACGCAGTATTTT
>TRBV6-5|TRBJ2-3|-|-
CASTFGGGTDTQYF
-
>TRBV11-3|TRBJ1-1|-|once
CASSRSLARTEAFF
TGTGCCAGCAGCCGAAGTTTGGCGCGCACTGAAGCTTTCTTT
>TRBV4-1|TRBJ2-1|-|-
CASSQEYRQEQFF
TGCGCCAGCAGCCAAGAATACCGGCAGGAGCAGTTCTTC
>TRBV5-1|TRBJ2-7|TRBD2|-
CASSSLTSGSKEQYF
TGCGCCAGCAGCTCGCTGACTAGCGGGAGTAAAGAGCAGTACTTC
>TRBV12-3/TRBV12-4|TRBJ2-1|-|-
CASSLTNEQFF
TGTGCCAGCAGCCTTACGAATGAGCAGTTCTTC
>TRBV7-9|TRBJ1-2|-|once
CASSMGWGYTF
TGTGCCAGCAGTATGGGCTGGGGCTACACCTTC
>TRBV24-1|TRBJ2-4|TRBD1|once
CATSDTRTGGDIQYF
TGTGCCACCAGTGATACCAGGACAGGGGGGGACATTCAGTACTTC
>TRBV2|TRBJ2-5|-|-
CATHGGAQETQYF
TGTGCCACCCATGGGGGGGCACAAGAGACCCAGTACTTC
>TRBV12-3/TRBV12-4|TRBJ1-5|-|once
CASGGDQPQHF
TGTGCCAGCGGGGGGGATCAGCCCCAGCATTTT
>TRBV11-3|TRBJ2-1|-|-
CASSLWNEQFF
TGTGCCAGCAGCCTGTGGAATGAGCAGTTCTTC
>TRBV2|TRBJ1-1|TRBD1|-
CASRHYTGGGRSDTEAFF
TGTGCCAGCAGACACTACACAGGGGGCGGAAGGTCCGACACTGAAGCTTTCTTT
>TRBV24-1|TRBJ1-1|-|-
CATSDPRRTEAFF
TGTGCCACCAGTGATCCGCGACGCACTGAAGCTTTCTTT
>TRBV5-6|TRBJ1-2|TRBD1|-
CASSHRDSFYGYTF
TGTGCCAGCAGCCACAGGGACAGCTTCTATGGCTACACCTTC
>TRBV30|TRBJ2-6|-|-
CAWSVSGANVLTF
TGTGCCTGGAGTGTCTCTGGGGCCAACGTCCTGACTTTC
>TRBV29-1|TRBJ2-2|-|-
CSVGADRNTGELFF
TGCAGCGTTGGGGCGGATAGGAACACCGGGGAGCTGTTTTTT
>TRBV12-3/TRBV12-4|TRBJ1-1|-|-
CASSFGQITEAFF
TGTGCCAGCAGTTTCGGACAGATCACTGAAGCTTTCTTT
>TRBV24-1|TRBJ1-2|-|-
CATSDNEGYGYTF
TGTGCCACCAGTGACAACGAAGGGTATGGCTACACCTTC
>TRBV28|TRBJ1-2|-|-
CASKRPGLNYGYTF
TGTGCCAGCAAACGACCGGGCCTTAACTATGGCTACACCTTC
>TRBV5-8|TRBJ1-1|-|-
CASRLKRGFGTEAFF
TGTGCCAGCAGATTAAAAAGGGGGTTTGGGACTGAAGCTTTCTTT
>TRBV7-2|TRBJ1-2|-|-
CASISGGTNYGYTF
TGTGCCAGCATCTCCGGGGGGACTAACTATGGCTACACCTTC
>TRBV7-2|TRBJ1-2|-|-
CASSLAYRAVNYGYTF
TGTGCCAGCAGCTTAGCGTACAGGGCGGTGAACTATGGCTACACCTTC
>TRBV6-5|TRBJ1-2|TRBD1|once
CASSFRTGGGIYGYTF
TGTGCCAGCAGTTTCCGGACAGGGGGAGGGATCTATGGCTACACCTTC
>TRBV15|TRBJ2-5|-|once
CATSRGGRETQYF
TGTGCCACCAGCAGAGGAGGAAGAGAGACCCAGTACTTC
>TRBV5-1|TRBJ1-1|-|-
CASSLGAGNTEAFF
TGCGCCAGCAGCTTGGGGGCCGGGAACACTGAAGCTTTCTTT
>TRBV5-5|TRBJ2-3|-|-
CASSSGGGPYTQYF
TGTGCCAGCAGCTCTGGCGGGGGCCCGTATACGCAGTATTTT
>TRBV5-6|TRBJ1-2|TRBD1|-
CASSGTGESVSGYTF
TGTGCCAGCAGCGGGACAGGCGAGAGTGTTTCTGGCTACACCTTC
>TRBV28|TRBJ1-1|-|-
CASSPIGKAFF
TGTGCCAGCAGCCCGATAGGGAAAGCTTTCTTT
>TRBV7-2|TRBJ2-3|-|-
CASSDRRGSTDTQYF
TGTGCCAGCAGCGACCGGAGAGGGAGTACAGATACGCAGTATTTT